Following are 21 T cell receptor beta chains from one sample sequenced in a study of T-cell memory formation after mild COVID-19. From the 5' RACE reads, TCRdb called clonotypes with MiXCR, one entry per CDR3 protein. The data show roughly 450,000 distinct CDR3 sequences, with roughly 18% seen just once and around 12% held by the top ten. The specimen sequenced was PBMCs or a T cell subset sorted from them (not recorded which). These receptors were taken from an adult woman who had mild COVID-19 (a few samples of this study predate the infection). Cell type and time point are not known.

This clonotype was seen more than once but under ten times. The genes are TRBV6-2 or TRBV6-3 and TRBJ2-5, with D unclear. This CDR3 spans 14 amino acids. Germline V gene sequence: CDR1 MNHEY, CDR2 SVGEGT. V gave up 0 bases and J gave up 0 bases, with 5 bases separating them. The CDR3 DNA is TGTGCCAGCAGTTACTCACTGTACCAAGAGACCCAGTACTTC. Translation: CASSYSLYQETQYF.

The chain employs TRBV5-1 and TRBJ1-1; TRBD1 is a possible D gene (6 bases). Trimming stripped 4 bases from V and 11 bases from J, with 12 bases between. Germline V gene data show CDR1 as SGHRS and CDR2 as YFSETQ. The CDR3 extends over 11 amino acids. The CDR3 here is CASSLQGRAFF. The CDR3 coding sequence is TGCGCCAGCAGCCTACAGGGCAGGGCTTTCTTT.

The chain uses TRBV14 and TRBJ1-1, with D perhaps TRBD1 (5 bases). Looked up from germline, CDR1 is SGHDN and CDR2 is FVKESK. Trimming cost V 0 bases and J 0 bases, with 11 bases left between them. The CDR3 runs 16 residues. The DNA of the CDR3 is TGTGCCAGCAGCCAAGACTGGGGGACTATGAACACTGAAGCTTTCTTT. It codes for CASSQDWGTMNTEAFF.

This clonotype was detected many times. The rearrangement uses TRBV5-6 and TRBJ2-4; D assignment may be TRBD1 or TRBD2 (5 bases each). The CDR3 runs 17 residues. Per germline, CDR1 SGHDT and CDR2 YYEEEE. Trimming left V 2 bases short and J 7 bases short, with 22 bases between. CDR3 protein: CASSFGVSGTTLNIQYF. The DNA for the CDR3 is TGTGCCAGCAGCTTTGGGGTCTCCGGGACGACTCTCAACATTCAGTACTTC.

This clonotype showed up just a few times. The chain carries TRBV7-2 and TRBJ2-5; D not certain. The CDR3 is made up of 13 amino acids. CDR1 is SGHTA and CDR2 is FQGNSA in the germline V gene. The germline V and J ends were trimmed by 2 bases and 5 bases, with 9 bases remaining between them. CDR3 coding DNA: TGTGCCAGCAGCTTAAGAACTTTGGAGACCCAGTACTTC. As protein: CASSLRTLETQYF.

This clonotype has only a few counts. The rearrangement links TRBV15 to TRBJ2-1; 9 bases map to TRBD2. The length of the CDR3 is 14 residues. Germline CDR1 is LNHNV and CDR2 is YYDKDF (reference sequence). The V and J ends lost 0 bases and 11 bases, in that order; junction bases with no gene match: 5. CDR3 bases: TGTGCCACCAGCAGAGATGGGCTAGCGGGGAAGCAGTTCTTC. Protein sequence: CATSRDGLAGKQFF.

This clonotype was seen a handful of times. V gene TRBV20-1 combines with J gene TRBJ2-1, with 7 bases identical to TRBD1. Losses at the gene ends were 3 bases for V and 3 bases for J; bases not matched to a gene: 5. There are 14 residues in the CDR3. CDR1 is DFQATT and CDR2 is SNEGSKA in the germline V gene (reference sequence). The CDR3 bases are TGCAGTGCTAGGATCAGGGGGTTCTACAATGAGCAGTTCTTC. Translation: CSARIRGFYNEQFF.

This clonotype has ten or more counts. This chain connects TRBV3-1 to TRBJ2-3; the D is unclear. CDR3 length equals 17 residues. Germline V gives CDR1 LGHDT, CDR2 YNNKEL (reference sequence). Trimming stripped 4 bases from V and 0 bases from J, with 17 bases between. Here the CDR3 DNA reads TGTGCCAGCAGCCCCTCGATGGGTCGCCTTAGCACAGATACGCAGTATTTT. This sequence encodes CASSPSMGRLSTDTQYF.

A few counts support this clonotype. The chain joins TRBV24-1 to TRBJ2-2; possible D gene TRBD2, 5 bases. Between the trimmed V and J ends, which lost 5 bases and 12 bases, there was a span of 9 bases. The CDR3 loop spans 11 amino acids. Germline CDR1 is KGHDR and CDR2 is SFDVKD. CDR3 in DNA: TGTGCCACCAGTGTTGCGGGTCAGCTGTTTTTT. The encoded protein is CATSVAGQLFF.

This clonotype has more than one count but fewer than ten. V usage is TRBV7-2 and J usage is TRBJ2-2; 8 positions agree with TRBD2. CDR1 and CDR2 (germline): SGHTA, FQGNSA. Unmatched junction bases numbered 8, after V lost 5 bases and J lost 6 bases. The CDR3 totals 15 residues. Here the CDR3 DNA reads TGTGCCAGCAGCCCCAATCCGGGACTAGCCGGGGAGCTGTTTTTT. Protein: CASSPNPGLAGELFF.

This clonotype has ten or more counts. The chain is built from TRBV4-1 and TRBJ2-3; a weak D match, TRBD1 (6 bases). Germline V gives CDR1 MGHRA, CDR2 YSYEKL. The CDR3 has 16 amino acids. V lost 0 bases and J lost 3, with 13 bases in between. The CDR3 loop is CASSQEGRGTTDTQYF. CDR3 bases: TGCGCCAGCAGCCAAGAGGGCAGGGGAACGACAGATACGCAGTATTTT.

The table lists this clonotype with a few counts. The genes are TRBV12-3 or TRBV12-4 and TRBJ1-2, with TRBD1 matching 10 bases. J lost 8 bases, V lost 8 bases, and 8 bases had no gene match. The CDR3 extends over 13 amino acids. The DNA of the CDR3 is TGTGCCAGCGTACCCGGGACAGGGGTCGGCTACACCTTC. It is translated as CASVPGTGVGYTF.

This clonotype was counted only a few times. V and J are TRBV5-5 and TRBJ2-1, with 7 bases aligning to TRBD2. The CDR3 totals 16 residues. Trimming removed 4 bases from V and 4 bases from J; junction bases left unmatched: 11. CDR1 is SGHKS and CDR2 is YYEKEE in the germline V gene (reference sequence). The CDR3 loop is CASSPGAGRKYNEQFF. As DNA, the CDR3 is TGTGCCAGCAGCCCTGGAGCGGGAAGGAAATACAATGAGCAGTTCTTC.

CDR3 sequence: CASSLEVPTNEKLFF. DNA for the CDR3: TGCGCCAGCAGCTTGGAGGTTCCGACTAATGAAAAACTGTTTTTT. The chain carries TRBV5-1 and TRBJ1-4, with unresolved D. Germline lookup yields CDR1 SGHRS and CDR2 YFSETQ. CDR3 size: 15 residues. V was shortened by 0 bases and J by 2 bases, with 8 bases between the two germline ends.

This clonotype was counted ten times or more. V is TRBV12-3 or TRBV12-4 and J is TRBJ2-2, with 8 nucleotides matching TRBD2. This CDR3 has 15 amino acids. The trim removed 3 bases at V and 0 bases at J, leaving 0 bases unmatched. This CDR3 is CASSFSGANTGELFF. DNA for the CDR3: TGTGCCAGCAGTTTTAGCGGGGCGAACACCGGGGAGCTGTTTTTT.

This sequence joins TRBV6-5 and TRBJ2-3, with D possibly being TRBD1 (6 bases). V was cut by 6 bases and J by 0 bases, with 10 bases left in between. The CDR3 is 14 amino acids. Looked up from germline, CDR1 is MNHEY and CDR2 is SVGAGI. The CDR3 nucleotides are TGTGCCAGCAGACAGGGACGAAGCACAGATACGCAGTATTTT. Translating it yields CASRQGRSTDTQYF.

The chain couples TRBV4-1 to TRBJ1-5; TRBD1 matches 8 bases. With 2 bases clipped from V and 5 bases from J, the junction kept 8 bases outside the gene matches. The germline V gene has CDR1 MGHRA and CDR2 YSYEKL. The CDR3 sequence is 16 residues long. The CDR3 loop is CASSQSPTGVYQPQHF. The CDR3 coding sequence is TGCGCCAGCAGCCAAAGCCCGACAGGGGTTTATCAGCCCCAGCATTTT.

The chain links TRBV24-1 to TRBJ2-3; perhaps TRBD2 as D (5 bases). V lost 9 bases, J lost 2 bases, and 11 bases lay in between. The germline gives CDR1 KGHDR, CDR2 SFDVKD. The length of the CDR3 is 13 residues. In DNA form, the CDR3 reads TGTGCCACCTCCGAGGGAGCCACAGATACGCAGTATTTT. The encoded protein is CATSEGATDTQYF.

This clonotype was detected only a few times. V gene TRBV7-6 combines with J gene TRBJ2-1; D remains ambiguous. Germline CDR1 and CDR2: SGHVS and FNYEAQ. The CDR3 runs to 16 residues. The V end lost 1 base, the J end lost 4 bases, and 14 bases lay between the germline ends. Written as DNA, the CDR3 is TGTGCCAGCAGCTTAGGTGGACGAAAACCTTACAATGAGCAGTTCTTC. Residues: CASSLGGRKPYNEQFF.

The chain employs TRBV30 and TRBJ2-2, with TRBD2 matching 8 bases. The CDR3 runs to 16 residues. J lost 1 base, V lost 2 bases, and 6 bases had no gene match. Germline CDR1 reads GTSNPN; CDR2 reads SVGIG (reference sequence). The CDR3 nucleotides read TGTGCCTGGAGTAAGGGGCTAGCGGGGAACACCGGGGAGCTGTTTTTT. Translating it yields CAWSKGLAGNTGELFF. Combining the CDR3 with reference TRBV30 and TRBJ2-2 gives the whole variable domain SQTIHQWPATLVQPVGSPLSLECTVEGTSNPNLYWYRQAAGRGLQLLFYSVGIGQISSEVPQNLSASRPQDRQFILSSKKLLLSDSGFYLCAWSKGLAGNTGELFFGEGSRLTVL.

This sequence joins TRBV20-1 and TRBJ2-2; a weak D match, TRBD2 (5 bases). CDR1 DFQATT and CDR2 SNEGSKA come from the germline V gene (reference sequence). Trimming removed 4 bases from V and 0 bases from J, with 12 bases in between. The CDR3 spans 15 residues. The CDR3 nucleotides read TGCAGTGCTATAGAGGGTACCGCGAACACCGGGGAGCTGTTTTTT. This codes for CSAIEGTANTGELFF.